This T cell receptor beta chain was obtained from a study of blood T cell repertoires in COVID-19. Overall study context: Donors in the United States, Italy and Spain gave samples during acute or convalescent COVID-19. The analysed material was cDNA or gDNA that came from T cells, B-cell-depleted T cells, or PBMCs.

Deletions cut 0 bases from V and 7 bases from J, with 20 bases between. The CDR3 is made up of 17 amino acids. Per the germline V gene, CDR1 is SGHRS and CDR2 is YFSETQ. Sequenced by immunoSEQ multiplex PCR; TCRdb stores in-frame clones only, minus some. The sample yields approximately 240,000 clones, roughly 80% seen once. Sequencing input: peripheral blood. The rearrangement links TRBV5-1 to TRBJ2-1; TRBD1 is a possible D gene (6 bases). This clonotype originated in a woman older than 75 with active or convalescent COVID-19. The CDR3 nucleotides read TGCGCCAGCAGCTTGGCCGCGGTACAGGGTCGGGAAAATGAGCAGTTCTTC. Protein: CASSLAAVQGRENEQFF.